One and the same sample provided the 27 T cell receptor beta chains below, sequenced in a study of shared clonotypes between healthy human individuals. Profiled with immunoSEQ multiplex PCR; TCRdb holds only in-frame clones, not every one. Among more than 1,200,000 clones, about 98.5% were seen once, and the ten largest hold under 0.45%. Sequencing was performed on naive CD4+ T cells sorted from blood. As for subset: CD45RA+ positively selected. These receptors all stem from a man aged 25-40 years in good health.

The gene calls are TRBV30 and TRBJ2-7; a possible D gene is TRBD2 (5 bases). Germline values: CDR1 GTSNPN, CDR2 SVGIG (reference sequence). Trimming removed 8 bases from V and 4 bases from J, with 12 bases in between. This CDR3 has 11 amino acids. CDR3 sequence reads: CARARGYEQYF. DNA of the CDR3: TGTGCCAGAGCCCGGGGATACGAGCAGTACTTC.

The chain uses TRBV5-4 and TRBJ2-1; no clear D. Germline-derived CDR1 and CDR2 are SGHNT and YYREEE (reference sequence). With 3 bases removed from V and 7 bases from J, the gap between germline ends came to 14 bases. This CDR3 region has 14 residues. The CDR3 sequence is CASSYRSLENEQFF. The CDR3 coding sequence is TGTGCCAGCAGCTACCGGTCCCTAGAAAATGAGCAGTTCTTC.

This rearrangement joins TRBV28 to TRBJ2-6; D not certain. This CDR3 has 16 residues. In germline, CDR1 is MDHEN, CDR2 SYDVKM. The V end lost 4 bases, the J end lost 0 bases, and 10 bases lay between the germline ends. The CDR3 loop is CASSYDTLSGANVLTF. Written as DNA, the CDR3 is TGTGCCAGCAGTTACGACACCCTCTCTGGGGCCAACGTCCTGACTTTC.

The CDR3 reads CASSILLGTEQYF. The CDR3 nucleotides are TGTGCCAGTAGTATATTGCTTGGTACCGAGCAGTACTTC. This sequence joins TRBV19 and TRBJ2-7; D gene ambiguous. Germline CDR1 is LNHDA and CDR2 is SQIVND (reference sequence). The CDR3 length is 13 residues. Trimming shortened V by 2 bases and J by 6 bases, and 11 bases separated the two germline ends.

The V and J genes are TRBV29-1 and TRBJ2-5, with 8 bases identical to TRBD2. There are 14 residues in the CDR3. Unmatched junction bases numbered 7, after V lost 4 bases and J lost 3 bases. The germline V gene encodes CDR1 SQVTM and CDR2 ANQGSEA. DNA of the CDR3: TGCAGCGTTGGGCTAGCGGGTAAGGAAGAGACCCAGTACTTC. Its translation is CSVGLAGKEETQYF.

This sequence joins TRBV7-3 and TRBJ2-3; D is unclear. The CDR3 runs to 17 residues. Looked up from germline, CDR1 is SGHTA and CDR2 is FQGTGA. V lost 2 bases and J lost 0, with 15 bases in between. The CDR3 sequence: CASSLLSLSLSTDTQYF. The CDR3 nucleotides read TGTGCCAGCAGCTTACTGTCGCTCTCCTTAAGCACAGATACGCAGTATTTT.

This rearrangement joins TRBV18 to TRBJ2-1, with a possible D match to TRBD1 (5 bases). There are 14 residues in the CDR3. Germline V gene lookup returns CDR1 KGHSH and CDR2 LQKENI. V gave up 2 bases and J gave up 8 bases, with 13 bases separating them. CDR3 in amino acids: CASSPSQGFDEQFF. Written as DNA, the CDR3 is TGTGCCAGCTCACCAAGTCAGGGATTCGATGAGCAGTTCTTC.

The J gene is TRBJ1-5, the V gene TRBV19; tentatively, D is TRBD1 (5 bases). Trimming took 7 bases from V and 1 from J, leaving 11 bases between them. This CDR3 contains 14 residues. Per germline, CDR1 LNHDA and CDR2 SQIVND (reference sequence). CDR3 nucleotides: TGTGCCAGTAAACAGGACTTAAGCAATCAGCCCCAGCATTTT. It yields the protein CASKQDLSNQPQHF.

This clone was seen only once. V is TRBV7-2 and J is TRBJ2-5, with D perhaps TRBD2 (6 bases). Germline CDR1 and CDR2: SGHTA and FQGNSA. V shed 3 bases and J shed 1 base, with 12 bases lying between them. The length of the CDR3 is 15 residues. The CDR3 region has the DNA TGTGCCAGCAGCTTCAGTTGGGGGGTCCAAGAGACCCAGTACTTC. It is translated as CASSFSWGVQETQYF.

V is TRBV30 and J is TRBJ2-7, with TRBD2 matching 13 bases. Germline V gives CDR1 GTSNPN, CDR2 SVGIG (reference sequence). This CDR3 spans 17 amino acids. J lost 7 bases, V lost 3 bases, and 15 bases had no gene match. In DNA, the CDR3 is TGTGCCTGGAGCCTTCCCAGGACTAGCGGGAGAATACGGGAGCAGTACTTC. Translating it yields CAWSLPRTSGRIREQYF.

The genes are TRBV15 and TRBJ2-5; no clear D gene. V lost 4 bases to trimming and J lost 2 bases, with 11 bases between them. The CDR3 runs 14 residues. Germline V gene data show CDR1 as LNHNV and CDR2 as YYDKDF (reference sequence). DNA for the CDR3: TGTGCCACCAGCAAAGCAGGTCGACAAGAGACCCAGTACTTC. It yields the protein CATSKAGRQETQYF.

The chain carries TRBV11-3 and TRBJ2-2, with a weak D call TRBD1 (6 bases). This CDR3 spans 13 amino acids. Trimming stripped 4 bases from V and 7 bases from J, with 10 bases between. CDR1 is SGHNT, CDR2 YENEEA, per germline. The CDR3: CASSSTGYGELFF. The CDR3 DNA reads as TGTGCCAGCAGCTCTACAGGGTACGGGGAGCTGTTTTTT.

V and J are TRBV7-9 and TRBJ2-7, with D possibly TRBD2 on 6 matching bases. Trimming cost V 7 bases and J 5 bases, with 21 bases left between them. The CDR3 loop spans 15 amino acids. Germline-derived CDR1 and CDR2 are SEHNR and FQNEAQ (reference sequence). This CDR3 reads CASTQSLEGDHEQYF. In DNA form, the CDR3 reads TGTGCCAGCACCCAATCACTGGAGGGCGACCACGAGCAGTACTTC.

J is TRBJ2-5 and V is TRBV6-1; no firm D call. Germline-derived CDR1 and CDR2 are MNHNS and SASEGT. The CDR3 is 14 amino acids. V gave up 2 bases and J gave up 2 bases, with 9 bases separating them. Here the CDR3 DNA reads TGTGCCAGCAGTGAAATCGGTCCTCAAGAGACCCAGTACTTC. Translating gives CASSEIGPQETQYF.

The CDR3 reads CASSRTGRLNTGELFF. CDR3 nucleotides: TGTGCCAGCAGCCGGACAGGGCGCTTGAACACCGGGGAGCTGTTTTTT. The chain carries TRBV7-3 and TRBJ2-2; 8 bases map to TRBD1. Germline V gene sequence: CDR1 SGHTA, CDR2 FQGTGA. V was clipped by 5 bases and J by 1 base; unmatched bases: 6. The CDR3 loop spans 16 amino acids.

V gene TRBV4-1 combines with J gene TRBJ2-2; perhaps TRBD2 as D (6 bases). This CDR3 spans 18 amino acids. Germline values: CDR1 MGHRA, CDR2 YSYEKL. The V gene lost 4 bases and the J gene lost 0 bases, with 18 bases spanning the gap. The CDR3 is CASSLKDAGPANTGELFF. The CDR3 DNA sequence: TGCGCCAGCAGCCTAAAGGATGCGGGACCCGCGAACACCGGGGAGCTGTTTTTT.

CDR3 DNA: TGTGCCAGCAGCAACCGGACAGGGGGCGCAGAGACCCAGTACTTC. Translation: CASSNRTGGAETQYF. This chain connects TRBV13 to TRBJ2-5; 11 positions match TRBD1. From germline, CDR1 is PRHDT and CDR2 FYEKMQ (reference sequence). The junction had 6 bases not matched to a gene; V was cut back by 5 bases and J by 4 bases. The CDR3 has 15 residues.

V and J are TRBV18 and TRBJ2-1; D gene unclear. Trimming pared 3 bases from V and 2 bases from J, leaving 8 bases between. CDR1 and CDR2 from the germline V gene are KGHSH and LQKENI. There are 14 residues in the CDR3. The CDR3 region is CASSPPQPYNEQFF. The DNA for the CDR3 is TGTGCCAGCTCACCCCCACAGCCCTACAATGAGCAGTTCTTC. Based on the CDR3 plus reference TRBV18 and TRBJ2-1, the full variable domain is NAGVMQNPRHLVRRRGQEARLRCSPMKGHSHVYWYRQLPEEGLKFMVYLQKENIIDESGMPKERFSAEFPKEGPSILRIQQVVRGDSAAYFCASSPPQPYNEQFFGPGTRLTVL.

This rearrangement joins TRBV15 to TRBJ1-5, with 7 bases aligning to TRBD1. The CDR3 length is 14 residues. Germline V gives CDR1 LNHNV, CDR2 YYDKDF (reference sequence). Trimming removed 8 bases from V and 3 bases from J; junction bases left unmatched: 7. The CDR3 sequence is CATAGTAYNQPQHF. DNA for the CDR3: TGTGCCACCGCCGGGACAGCGTACAATCAGCCCCAGCATTTT.

CDR3 sequence (DNA): TGTGCCAGCAGCTTAGCCCAGGGGGCGCAGGGCTACACCTTC. It is translated as CASSLAQGAQGYTF. The J gene is TRBJ1-2, the V gene TRBV7-9; 8 nucleotides match TRBD1. Germline-derived CDR1 and CDR2 are SEHNR and FQNEAQ (reference sequence). CDR3 length equals 14 residues. V shed 0 bases, J shed 8 bases, and the junction held 5 bases outside the gene matches.

The chain uses TRBV30 and TRBJ2-5; D not certain. The CDR3 length is 13 residues. Germline loops: CDR1 GTSNPN, CDR2 SVGIG (reference sequence). The V and J ends lost 0 bases and 5 bases respectively, with 10 bases between them. The CDR3 reads CAWSVSVQETQYF. In DNA, the CDR3 is TGTGCCTGGAGTGTTAGTGTACAGGAGACCCAGTACTTC.

This chain joins TRBV19 and TRBJ2-7; possible D gene TRBD1, 5 bases. CDR3 size: 14 residues. Germline CDR1 LNHDA, CDR2 SQIVND (reference sequence). V lost 4 bases to trimming and J lost 3 bases, with 13 bases between them. In DNA, the CDR3 is TGTGCCAGTAGTACAAGGTCTAGGGGCTACGAGCAGTACTTC. This translates into CASSTRSRGYEQYF.

V and J are TRBV9 and TRBJ1-2, with D possibly TRBD1 on 6 matching bases. The V and J ends lost 0 bases and 12 bases respectively, with 18 bases between them. The CDR3 covers 14 residues. CDR1 is SGDLS, CDR2 YYNGEE, per germline. The chain's CDR3 is CASSVGQAPLIDTF. CDR3 nucleotides: TGTGCCAGCAGCGTAGGACAGGCTCCGTTGATAGACACCTTC.

V is TRBV4-1 and J is TRBJ2-1, with D perhaps being TRBD1 or TRBD2 (6 bases each). CDR1 is MGHRA and CDR2 is YSYEKL in the germline V gene. V shed 5 bases and J shed 14 bases, with 19 bases lying between them. The CDR3 is made up of 13 amino acids. CDR3 sequence: CASSYQRAEGEFF. The CDR3 DNA reads TGCGCCAGCAGCTATCAACGAGCGGAGGGGGAGTTCTTC.

The chain is built from TRBV6-5 and TRBJ1-2, with a weak D call TRBD1 (5 bases). The CDR3 runs 14 residues. V lost 7 bases, J lost 4 bases, and 16 bases lay in between. Germline V gene sequence: CDR1 MNHEY, CDR2 SVGAGI. The CDR3 sequence is CASTELGGTYGYTF. CDR3 bases: TGTGCCAGCACCGAACTGGGGGGAACCTATGGCTACACCTTC.

V usage is TRBV5-6 and J usage is TRBJ2-3; unclear D gene. Trimming removed 0 bases from V and 0 bases from J, with 8 bases in between. The germline CDR1 and CDR2 sequences are SGHDT and YYEEEE. The CDR3 consists of 15 residues. This CDR3 is CASSLGLLSTDTQYF. The CDR3 DNA reads as TGTGCCAGCAGCTTGGGCCTCCTTAGCACAGATACGCAGTATTTT.

CDR3 residues: CAITAGSTGELFF. The CDR3 coding sequence is TGTGCCATCACGGCAGGATCCACCGGGGAGCTGTTTTTT. The chain employs TRBV10-3 and TRBJ2-2; D ambiguous. This CDR3 region has 13 residues. The V gene's germline CDR1 is ENHRY and CDR2 SYGVKD. V was cut by 7 bases and J by 4 bases, with 10 bases left in between.